This TCR beta chain is drawn from a study of regulatory T cells in long-lasting Graves disease. Study outcomes and limitations: The number of shared public clonotypes was higher in persistent patients (2,741) than new patients (roughly 970). Newly diagnosed Graves' patients exceeded persistent ones in TCR diversity.

This sample's time point: persistent/refractory GD, antithyroid drugs over 5 years with positive TRAb. PBMC RNA was the source of the TCR library. The sample holds a few counts of this clonotype. Its specificity is not known. Assembly of TCR beta libraries relied on iRepertoire HTBI primers together with Arm-PCR of CDR3 regions. TCRdb reprocessed the multiplex PCR reads via MiXCR and lists one record per CDR3 protein. The table has 390,000 or so distinct CDR3 sequences, less than 30% seen once. The input for sequencing was peripheral blood mononuclear cells (PBMCs), taken when the disease was refractory, from a patient treated with antithyroid drugs. The sequence was collected from a middle-aged woman with Graves disease.

In nucleotides, the CDR3 is TGCAGTGCTAGTCGGGCCTTGAGCTCTGGAAACACCATATATTTT. It specifies CSASRALSSGNTIYF. The chain is built from TRBV20-1 and TRBJ1-3; D ambiguous. The V and J ends lost 3 bases and 0 bases respectively, with 12 bases between them. The germline V gene encodes CDR1 DFQATT and CDR2 SNEGSKA (reference sequence). This CDR3 has 15 amino acids.